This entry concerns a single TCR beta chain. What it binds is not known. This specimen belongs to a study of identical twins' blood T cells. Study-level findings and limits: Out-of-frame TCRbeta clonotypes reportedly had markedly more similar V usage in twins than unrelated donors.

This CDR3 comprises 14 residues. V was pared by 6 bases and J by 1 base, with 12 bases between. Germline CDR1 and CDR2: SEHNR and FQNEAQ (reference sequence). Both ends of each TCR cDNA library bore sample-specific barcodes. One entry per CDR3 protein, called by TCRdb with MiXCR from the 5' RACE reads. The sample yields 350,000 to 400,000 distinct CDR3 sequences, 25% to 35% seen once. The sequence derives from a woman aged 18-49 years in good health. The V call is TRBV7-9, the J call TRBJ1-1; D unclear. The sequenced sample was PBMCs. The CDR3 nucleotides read TGTGCCAGCAGTTCGATCGGAGGGAACACTGAAGCTTTCTTT. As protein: CASSSIGGNTEAFF. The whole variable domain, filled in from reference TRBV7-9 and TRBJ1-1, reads DTGVSQNPRHKITKRGQNVTFRCDPISEHNRLYWYRQTLGQGPEFLTYFQNEAQLEKSRLLSDRFSAERPKGSFSTLEIQRTEQGDSAMYLCASSSIGGNTEAFFGQGTRLTVV.